Following are 4 T cell receptor beta chains from one sample sequenced in a study of cytomegalovirus exposure and HLA in healthy donors. The PCR employed 60 Vbeta primers together with 13 Jbeta primers. TCRdb's copy holds only in-frame clones and misses some; the assay was immunoSEQ multiplex PCR. Of hundreds of thousands of clones listed, 75% to 80% are singletons. Sequencing was performed on PBMCs. The receptors were sampled from a man younger than 35 in good health and CMV-seronegative.

This chain connects TRBV4-3 to TRBJ1-1, with D tentatively TRBD1 (5 bases). V dropped 6 bases and J dropped 1 base, with 9 bases sitting between them. The CDR3 is made up of 13 amino acids. The germline V gene encodes CDR1 LGHNA and CDR2 YSLEER. The CDR3 nucleotides are TGCGCCAGCAGAGAACAGGAGAACACTGAAGCTTTCTTT. Encoded protein: CASREQENTEAFF.

The rearrangement joins TRBV29-1 to TRBJ1-5, with D hard to call. This CDR3 is built from 13 residues. Deletions cut 4 bases from V and 0 bases from J, with 7 bases between. Germline CDR1 is SQVTM and CDR2 is ANQGSEA. CDR3 nucleotide sequence: TGCAGCGTTGGAGGAAATAGCAATCAGCCCCAGCATTTT. It codes for CSVGGNSNQPQHF.

The J gene is TRBJ1-1, the V gene TRBV25-1; no reliable D call. Trimming left V 1 base short and J 9 bases short, with 12 bases between. The CDR3 extends over 13 amino acids. Germline CDR1 reads MGHDK; CDR2 reads SYGVNS. CDR3 nucleotides: TGTGCCAGCAGTGAATTTTTTCCGGTTAAAGCTTTCTTT. Protein: CASSEFFPVKAFF. The full variable domain, completed using reference TRBV25-1 and TRBJ1-1, is EADIYQTPRYLVIGTGKKITLECSQTMGHDKMYWYQQDPGMELHLIHYSYGVNSTEKGDLSSESTVSRIRTEHFPLTLESARPSHTSQYLCASSEFFPVKAFFGQGTRLTVV.

V gene TRBV7-8 combines with J gene TRBJ2-1; 13 bases agree with TRBD2. Trimming removed 2 bases from V and 5 bases from J; junction bases left unmatched: 9. The CDR3 spans 18 residues. Germline CDR1 SGHVS, CDR2 FQNEAQ. The CDR3 is CASSLWPGLAGNNNEQFF. As DNA, the CDR3 is TGTGCCAGCAGCTTATGGCCGGGACTAGCGGGGAATAACAATGAGCAGTTCTTC. The complete variable domain, with remaining parts taken from reference TRBV7-8 and TRBJ2-1, reads GAGVSQSPRYKVAKRGQDVALRCDPISGHVSLFWYQQALGQGPEFLTYFQNEAQLDKSGLPSDRFFAERPEGSVSTLKIQRTQQEDSAVYLCASSLWPGLAGNNNEQFFGPGTRLTVL.